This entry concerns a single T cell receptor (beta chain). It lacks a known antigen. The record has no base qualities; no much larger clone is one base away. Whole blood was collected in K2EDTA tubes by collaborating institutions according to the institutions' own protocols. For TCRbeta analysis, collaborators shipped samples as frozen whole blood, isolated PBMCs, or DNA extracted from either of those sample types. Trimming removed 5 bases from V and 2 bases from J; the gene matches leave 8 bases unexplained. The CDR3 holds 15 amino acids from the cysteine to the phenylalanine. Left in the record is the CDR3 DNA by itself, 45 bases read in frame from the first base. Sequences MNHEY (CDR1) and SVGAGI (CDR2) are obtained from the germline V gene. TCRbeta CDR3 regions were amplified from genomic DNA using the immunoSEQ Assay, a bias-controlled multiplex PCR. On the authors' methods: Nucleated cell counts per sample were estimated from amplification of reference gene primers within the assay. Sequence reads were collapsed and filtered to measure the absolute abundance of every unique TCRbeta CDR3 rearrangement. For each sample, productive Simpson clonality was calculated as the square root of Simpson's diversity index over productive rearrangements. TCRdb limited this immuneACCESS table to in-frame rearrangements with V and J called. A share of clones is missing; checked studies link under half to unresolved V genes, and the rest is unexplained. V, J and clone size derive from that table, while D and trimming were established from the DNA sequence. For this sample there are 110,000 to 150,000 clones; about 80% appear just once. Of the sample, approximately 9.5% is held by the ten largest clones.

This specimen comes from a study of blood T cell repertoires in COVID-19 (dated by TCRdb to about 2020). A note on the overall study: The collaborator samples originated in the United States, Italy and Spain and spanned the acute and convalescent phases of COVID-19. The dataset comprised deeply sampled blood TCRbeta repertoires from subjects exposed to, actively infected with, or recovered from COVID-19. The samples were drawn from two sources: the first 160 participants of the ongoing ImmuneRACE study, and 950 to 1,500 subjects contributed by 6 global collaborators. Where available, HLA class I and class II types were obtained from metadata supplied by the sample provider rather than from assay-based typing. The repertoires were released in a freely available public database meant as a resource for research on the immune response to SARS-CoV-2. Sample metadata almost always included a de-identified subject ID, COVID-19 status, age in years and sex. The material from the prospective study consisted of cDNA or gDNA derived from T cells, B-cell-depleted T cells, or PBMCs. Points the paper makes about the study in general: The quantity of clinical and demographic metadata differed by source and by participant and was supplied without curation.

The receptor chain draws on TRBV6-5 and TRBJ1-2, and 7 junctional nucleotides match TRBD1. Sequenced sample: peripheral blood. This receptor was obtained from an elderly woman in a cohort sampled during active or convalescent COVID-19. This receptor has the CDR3 CASSLNRGGNYGYTF. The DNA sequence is TGTGCCAGCAGTCTGAACCGAGGGGGCAACTATGGCTACACCTTC.